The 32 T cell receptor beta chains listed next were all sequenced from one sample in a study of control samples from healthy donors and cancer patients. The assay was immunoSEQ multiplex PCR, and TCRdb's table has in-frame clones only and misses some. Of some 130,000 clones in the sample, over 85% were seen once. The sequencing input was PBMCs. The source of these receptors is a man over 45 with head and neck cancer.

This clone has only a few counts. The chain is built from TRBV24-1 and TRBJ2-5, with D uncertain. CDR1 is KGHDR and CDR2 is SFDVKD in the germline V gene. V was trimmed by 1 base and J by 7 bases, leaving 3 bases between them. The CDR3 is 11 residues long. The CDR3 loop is CATSDLGTQYF. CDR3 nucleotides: TGTGCCACCAGTGATTTAGGGACCCAGTACTTC.

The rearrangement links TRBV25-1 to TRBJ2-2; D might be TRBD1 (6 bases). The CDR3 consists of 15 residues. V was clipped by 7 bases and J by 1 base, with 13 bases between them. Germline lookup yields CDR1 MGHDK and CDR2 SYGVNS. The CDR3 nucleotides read TGTGCCAGCAATACACTACAGGGGAACACCGGGGAGCTGTTTTTT. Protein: CASNTLQGNTGELFF.

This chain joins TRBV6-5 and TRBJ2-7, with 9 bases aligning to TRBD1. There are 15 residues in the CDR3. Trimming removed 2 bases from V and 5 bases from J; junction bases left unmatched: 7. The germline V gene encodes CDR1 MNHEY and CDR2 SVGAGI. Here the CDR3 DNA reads TGTGCCAGCAGTTACACCGGGACAGGGTATAACGAGCAGTACTTC. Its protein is CASSYTGTGYNEQYF.

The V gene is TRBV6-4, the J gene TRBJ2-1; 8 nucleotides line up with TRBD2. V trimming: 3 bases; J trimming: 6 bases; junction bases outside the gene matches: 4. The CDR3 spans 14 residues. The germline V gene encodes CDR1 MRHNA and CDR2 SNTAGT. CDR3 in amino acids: CASSERGGSNEQFF. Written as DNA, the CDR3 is TGTGCCAGCAGTGAACGGGGGGGCAGCAATGAGCAGTTCTTC.

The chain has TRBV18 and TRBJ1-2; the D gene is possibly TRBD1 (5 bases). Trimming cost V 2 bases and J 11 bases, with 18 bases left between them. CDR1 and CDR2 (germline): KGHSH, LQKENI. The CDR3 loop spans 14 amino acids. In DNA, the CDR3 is TGTGCCAGCTCACCAGCAGGGCAGGGATATTCGTACACCTTC. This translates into CASSPAGQGYSYTF.

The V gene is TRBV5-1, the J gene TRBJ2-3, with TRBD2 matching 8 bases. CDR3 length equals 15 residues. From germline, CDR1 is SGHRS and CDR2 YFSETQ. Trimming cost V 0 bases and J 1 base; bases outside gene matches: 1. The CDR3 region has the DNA TGCGCCAGCAGCTTGGCAGCGGGAGGCACAGATACGCAGTATTTT. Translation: CASSLAAGGTDTQYF.

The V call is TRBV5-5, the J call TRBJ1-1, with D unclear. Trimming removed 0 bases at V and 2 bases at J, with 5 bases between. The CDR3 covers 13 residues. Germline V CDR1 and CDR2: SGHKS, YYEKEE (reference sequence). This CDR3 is CASSLAGNTEAFF. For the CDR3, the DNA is TGTGCCAGCAGCTTGGCTGGCAACACTGAAGCTTTCTTT.

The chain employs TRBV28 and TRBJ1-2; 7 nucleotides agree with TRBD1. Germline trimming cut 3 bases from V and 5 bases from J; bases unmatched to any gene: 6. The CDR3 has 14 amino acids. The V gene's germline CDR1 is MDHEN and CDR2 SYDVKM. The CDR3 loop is CASSLSGGGYGYTF. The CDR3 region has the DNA TGTGCCAGCAGTTTGTCAGGGGGAGGTTATGGCTACACCTTC.

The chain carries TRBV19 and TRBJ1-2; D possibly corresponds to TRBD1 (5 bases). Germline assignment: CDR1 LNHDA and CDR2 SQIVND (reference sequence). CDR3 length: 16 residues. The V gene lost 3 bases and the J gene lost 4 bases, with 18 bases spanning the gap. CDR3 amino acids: CASSIASGKGSYGYTF. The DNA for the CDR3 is TGTGCCAGTAGTATTGCCTCAGGGAAGGGGAGCTATGGCTACACCTTC.

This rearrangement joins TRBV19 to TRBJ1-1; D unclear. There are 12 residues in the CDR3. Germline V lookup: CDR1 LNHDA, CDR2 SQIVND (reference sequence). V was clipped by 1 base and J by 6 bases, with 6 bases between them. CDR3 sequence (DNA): TGTGCCAGTAGTATAGGAGTAGCTGAAGCTTTCTTT. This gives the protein CASSIGVAEAFF. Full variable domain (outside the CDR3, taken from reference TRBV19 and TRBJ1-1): DGGITQSPKYLFRKEGQNVTLSCEQNLNHDAMYWYRQDPGQGLRLIYYSQIVNDFQKGDIAEGYSVSREKKESFPLTVTSAQKNPTAFYLCASSIGVAEAFFGQGTRLTVV.

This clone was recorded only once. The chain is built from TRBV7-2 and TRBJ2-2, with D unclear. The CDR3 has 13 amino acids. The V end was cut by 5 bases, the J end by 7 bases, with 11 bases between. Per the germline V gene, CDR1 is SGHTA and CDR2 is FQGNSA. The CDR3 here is CASSQELGGELFF. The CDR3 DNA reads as TGTGCCAGCAGCCAAGAGTTGGGCGGGGAGCTGTTTTTT.

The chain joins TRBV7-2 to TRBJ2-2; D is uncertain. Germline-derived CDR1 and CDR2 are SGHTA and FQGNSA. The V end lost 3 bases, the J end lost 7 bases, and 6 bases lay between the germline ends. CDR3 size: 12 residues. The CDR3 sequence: CASSFVGGELFF. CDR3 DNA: TGTGCCAGCAGCTTTGTCGGCGGGGAGCTGTTTTTT.

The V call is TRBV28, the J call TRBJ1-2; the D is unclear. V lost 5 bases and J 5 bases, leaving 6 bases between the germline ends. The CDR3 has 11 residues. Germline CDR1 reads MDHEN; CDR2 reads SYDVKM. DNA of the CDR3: TGTGCCAGCAGTGACCATTATGGCTACACCTTC. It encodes CASSDHYGYTF.

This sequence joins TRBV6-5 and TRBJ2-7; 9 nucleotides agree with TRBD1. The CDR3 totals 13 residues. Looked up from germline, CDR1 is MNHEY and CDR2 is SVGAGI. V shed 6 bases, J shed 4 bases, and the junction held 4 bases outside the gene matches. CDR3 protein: CASSDRGTYEQYF. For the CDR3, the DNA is TGTGCCAGCAGCGACAGGGGGACGTACGAGCAGTACTTC.

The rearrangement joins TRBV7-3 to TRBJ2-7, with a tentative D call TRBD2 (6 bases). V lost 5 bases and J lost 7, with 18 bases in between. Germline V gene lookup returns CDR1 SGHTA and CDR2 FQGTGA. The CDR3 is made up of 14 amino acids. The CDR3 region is CASSPSSGVGEQYF. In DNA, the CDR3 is TGTGCCAGCAGCCCTTCTTCGGGGGTTGGGGAGCAGTACTTC. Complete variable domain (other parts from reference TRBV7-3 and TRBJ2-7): GAGVSQTPSNKVTEKGKYVELRCDPISGHTALYWYRQSLGQGPEFLIYFQGTGAADDSGLPNDRFFAVRPEGSVSTLKIQRTERGDSAVYLCASSPSSGVGEQYFGPGTRLTVT.

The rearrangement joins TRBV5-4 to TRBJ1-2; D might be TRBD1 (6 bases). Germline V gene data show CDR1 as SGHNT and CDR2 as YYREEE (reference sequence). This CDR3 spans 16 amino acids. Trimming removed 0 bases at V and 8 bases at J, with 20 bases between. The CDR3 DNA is TGTGCCAGCAGCTTGGGAGGGGGTATCGGCTGGGTCGGCTACACCTTC. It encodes CASSLGGGIGWVGYTF.

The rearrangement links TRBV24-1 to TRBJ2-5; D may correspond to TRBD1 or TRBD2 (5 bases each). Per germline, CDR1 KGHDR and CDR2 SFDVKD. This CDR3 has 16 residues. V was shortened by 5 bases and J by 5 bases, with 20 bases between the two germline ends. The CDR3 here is CATSARWPGTAETQYF. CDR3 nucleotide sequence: TGTGCCACCAGTGCCAGGTGGCCAGGGACGGCTGAGACCCAGTACTTC.

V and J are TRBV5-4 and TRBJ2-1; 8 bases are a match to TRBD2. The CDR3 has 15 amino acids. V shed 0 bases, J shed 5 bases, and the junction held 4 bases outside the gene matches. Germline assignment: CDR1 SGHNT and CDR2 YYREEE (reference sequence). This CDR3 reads CASSLAGLGNNEQFF. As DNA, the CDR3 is TGTGCCAGCAGCTTGGCGGGACTAGGAAACAATGAGCAGTTCTTC.

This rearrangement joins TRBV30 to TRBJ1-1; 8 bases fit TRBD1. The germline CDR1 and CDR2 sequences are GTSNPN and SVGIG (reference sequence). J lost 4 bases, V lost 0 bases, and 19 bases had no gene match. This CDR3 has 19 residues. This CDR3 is CAWSVISWTGRSEGTEAFF. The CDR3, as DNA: TGTGCCTGGAGTGTAATTTCTTGGACAGGGAGGTCAGAAGGCACTGAAGCTTTCTTT.

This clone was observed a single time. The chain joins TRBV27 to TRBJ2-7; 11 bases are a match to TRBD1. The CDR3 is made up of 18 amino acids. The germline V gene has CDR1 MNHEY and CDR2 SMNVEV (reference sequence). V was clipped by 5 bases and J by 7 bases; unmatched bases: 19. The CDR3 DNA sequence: TGTGCCAGCAGTCCGTCCACAGCTATCCGGGACAGGGGGAAAGAGCAGTACTTC. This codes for CASSPSTAIRDRGKEQYF.

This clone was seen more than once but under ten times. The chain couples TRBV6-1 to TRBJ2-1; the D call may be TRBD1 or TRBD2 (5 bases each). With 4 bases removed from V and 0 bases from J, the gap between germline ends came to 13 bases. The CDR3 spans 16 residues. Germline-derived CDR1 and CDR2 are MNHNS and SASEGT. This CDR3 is CASSVGTPSSYNEQFF. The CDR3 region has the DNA TGTGCCAGCAGTGTCGGGACCCCGAGCTCCTACAATGAGCAGTTCTTC.

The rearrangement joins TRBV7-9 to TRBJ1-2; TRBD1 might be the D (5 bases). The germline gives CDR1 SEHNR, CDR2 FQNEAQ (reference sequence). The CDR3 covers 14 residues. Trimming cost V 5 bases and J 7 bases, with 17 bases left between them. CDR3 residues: CASSRGGGVIGYTF. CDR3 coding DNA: TGTGCCAGCAGCCGAGGCGGAGGGGTAATTGGCTACACCTTC.

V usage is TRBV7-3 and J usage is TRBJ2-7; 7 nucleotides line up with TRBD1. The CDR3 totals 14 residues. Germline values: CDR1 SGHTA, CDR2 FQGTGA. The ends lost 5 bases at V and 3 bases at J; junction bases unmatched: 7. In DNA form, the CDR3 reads TGTGCCAGCAGCATCACAGGGGCTAACTACGAGCAGTACTTC. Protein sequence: CASSITGANYEQYF.

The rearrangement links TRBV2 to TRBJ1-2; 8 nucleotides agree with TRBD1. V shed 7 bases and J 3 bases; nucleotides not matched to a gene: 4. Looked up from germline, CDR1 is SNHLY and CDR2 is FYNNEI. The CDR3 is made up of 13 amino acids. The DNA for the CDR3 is TGTGCCAGCATTTGGGGACAGGACTATGGCTACACCTTC. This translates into CASIWGQDYGYTF.

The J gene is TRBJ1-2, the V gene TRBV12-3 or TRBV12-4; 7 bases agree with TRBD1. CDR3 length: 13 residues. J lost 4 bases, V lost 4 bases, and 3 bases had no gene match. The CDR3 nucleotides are TGTGCCAGCAGTTCGGACAGGTTCTATGGCTACACCTTC. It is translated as CASSSDRFYGYTF.

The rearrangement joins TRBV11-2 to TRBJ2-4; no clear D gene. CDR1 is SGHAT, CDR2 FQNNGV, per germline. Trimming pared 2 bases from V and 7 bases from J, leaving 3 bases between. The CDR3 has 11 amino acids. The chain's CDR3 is CASSLFNIQYF. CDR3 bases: TGTGCCAGCAGCTTATTCAACATTCAGTACTTC.

CDR3 amino acids: CASSYSGRANEKLFF. In nucleotides, the CDR3 is TGTGCCAGCAGTTACTCGGGAAGGGCTAATGAAAAACTGTTTTTT. This chain links TRBV6-5 with TRBJ1-4; D remains ambiguous. Germline V gene data show CDR1 as MNHEY and CDR2 as SVGAGI. Trimming removed 0 bases from V and 3 bases from J, with 8 bases in between. The length of the CDR3 is 15 residues.

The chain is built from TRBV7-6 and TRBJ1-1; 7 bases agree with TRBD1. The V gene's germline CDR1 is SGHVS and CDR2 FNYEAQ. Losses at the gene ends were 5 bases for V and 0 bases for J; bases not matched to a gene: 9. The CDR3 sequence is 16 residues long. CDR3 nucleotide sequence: TGTGCCAGCAGCCCAGACGCGGGACAGTTGAACACTGAAGCTTTCTTT. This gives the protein CASSPDAGQLNTEAFF.

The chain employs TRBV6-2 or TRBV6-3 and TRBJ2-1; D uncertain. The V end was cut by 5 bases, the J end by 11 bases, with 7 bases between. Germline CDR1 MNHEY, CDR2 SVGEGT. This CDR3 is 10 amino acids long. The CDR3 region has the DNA TGTGCCAGCAGTGGCCCCCAGCAGTTCTTC. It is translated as CASSGPQQFF.

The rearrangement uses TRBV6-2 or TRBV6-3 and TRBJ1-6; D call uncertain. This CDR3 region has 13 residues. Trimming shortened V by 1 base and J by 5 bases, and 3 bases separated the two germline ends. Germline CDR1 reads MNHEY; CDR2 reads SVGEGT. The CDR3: CASSYYDNSPLHF. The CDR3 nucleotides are TGTGCCAGCAGTTACTACGATAATTCACCCCTCCACTTT.

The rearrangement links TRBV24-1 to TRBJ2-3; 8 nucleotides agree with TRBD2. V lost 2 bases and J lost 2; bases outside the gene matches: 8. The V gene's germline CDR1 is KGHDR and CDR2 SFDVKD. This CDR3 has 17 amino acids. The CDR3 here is CATSDSLGRAYTDTQYF. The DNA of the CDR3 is TGTGCCACCAGTGATTCTCTCGGGAGGGCATACACAGATACGCAGTATTTT.

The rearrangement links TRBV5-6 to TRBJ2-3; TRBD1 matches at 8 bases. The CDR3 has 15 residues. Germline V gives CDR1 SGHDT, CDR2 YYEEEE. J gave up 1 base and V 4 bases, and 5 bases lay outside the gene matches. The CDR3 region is CASSPKDRGTDTQYF. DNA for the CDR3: TGTGCCAGCAGCCCGAAGGACAGGGGCACAGATACGCAGTATTTT.